This entry concerns a single T cell receptor beta chain. Given a much more abundant clone one base away, this may be a read error. The same CDR3 is also encoded by other DNA sequences in this sample. Not a single patient had been given any form of treatment at any point before undergoing thyroid surgery. The record originates from a study of metastatic and nonmetastatic thyroid tumors. TCRdb re-called the PCR reads through MiXCR. The table lists roughly 28,000 clones, 25% to 30% of them singletons. Germline V lookup: CDR1 SGHDT, CDR2 YYEEEE. The CDR3 is 14 amino acids. The sequencing input was blood. This sequence originates from a female donor with papillary thyroid cancer or a benign thyroid nodule (not recorded which). Some clones in this sample may be carry-over from other donors' samples. This chain joins TRBV5-6 and TRBJ1-4; D uncertain. The CDR3 DNA follows: TGTGCCAGTAGCTTGTTTGCAACTAATGAAAAACTGTTTTTT. This translates into CASSLFATNEKLFF.